This T cell receptor (beta chain) was recovered during a study of blood T cell repertoires in COVID-19. Study context: The analysed material was cDNA or gDNA that came from T cells, B-cell-depleted T cells, or PBMCs.

Germline V gene sequence: CDR1 KGHDR, CDR2 SFDVKD. Between the trimmed V and J ends, which lost 3 bases and 5 bases, there was a span of 16 bases. The CDR3 has 16 amino acids. Cohorts were based on clinical histories the participants reported. Recovered participants had two consecutive negative NP/OP PCR tests, healthcare professional clearance, or symptom resolution. Per the original data handling: The authors estimated nucleated cell counts from reference gene primer amplification. Libraries were prepared by immunoSEQ multiplex PCR; TCRdb keeps only in-frame clonotypes and omits some of them. V and J calls and clone size follow that table, whereas D and trimming were derived from the DNA. Of approximately 350,000 clones in the sample, more than 75% are singletons; the top ten hold approximately 3.1%.

The specimen was PBMCs or T cells enriched from blood (not recorded which). The V gene is TRBV24-1, the J gene TRBJ2-1; D is perhaps TRBD2 (5 bases). This sequence was found in a woman between 25 and 40 years old who had recovered from COVID-19. CDR3 in amino acids: CATSDPHGLQDNEQFF. CDR3 nucleotides: TGTGCCACCAGTGATCCCCATGGACTGCAGGACAATGAGCAGTTCTTC.